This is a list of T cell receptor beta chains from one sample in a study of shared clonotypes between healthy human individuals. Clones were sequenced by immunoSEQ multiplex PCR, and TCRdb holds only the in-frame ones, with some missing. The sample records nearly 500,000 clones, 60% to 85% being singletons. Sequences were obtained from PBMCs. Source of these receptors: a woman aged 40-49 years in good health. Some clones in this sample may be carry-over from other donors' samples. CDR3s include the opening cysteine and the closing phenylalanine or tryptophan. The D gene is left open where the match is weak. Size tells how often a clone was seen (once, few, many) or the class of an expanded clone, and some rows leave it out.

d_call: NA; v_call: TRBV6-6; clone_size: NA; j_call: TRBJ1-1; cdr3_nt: TGTGCCAGCAGCGACCAGGGGAACACTGAAGCTTTCTTT; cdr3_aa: CASSDQGNTEAFF
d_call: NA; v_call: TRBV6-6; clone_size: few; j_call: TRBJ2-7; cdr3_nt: TGTGCCAGCAGTTCCAGGGGCTTTAGCTCCTACGAGCAGTACTTC; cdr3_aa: CASSSRGFSSYEQYF
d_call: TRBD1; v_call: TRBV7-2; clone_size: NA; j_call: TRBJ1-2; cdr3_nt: TGTGCCAGCAGCTTATCCGGGACAGGGGTCGGGGGCTACACCTTC; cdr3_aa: CASSLSGTGVGGYTF
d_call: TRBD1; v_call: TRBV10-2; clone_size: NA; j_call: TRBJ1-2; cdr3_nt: TGCGCCAGCAGTTTAGACAGGGTCGAATATGGCTACACCTTC; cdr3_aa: CASSLDRVEYGYTF
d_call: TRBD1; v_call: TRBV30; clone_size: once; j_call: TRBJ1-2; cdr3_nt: TGTGCCTGGAACCGGGACAGGGGAGGGCATATCACCTTC; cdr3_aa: CAWNRDRGGHITF
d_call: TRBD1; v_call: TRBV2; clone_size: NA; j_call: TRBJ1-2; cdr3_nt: TGTGCCAGCAGCGAGACAGGGGTAGGGTATGGCTACACCTTC; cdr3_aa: CASSETGVGYGYTF
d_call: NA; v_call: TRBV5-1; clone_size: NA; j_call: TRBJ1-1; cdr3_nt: TGCGCCAGCAGCCAACCCGCCCGGCCGAACACTGAAGCTTTCTTT; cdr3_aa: CASSQPARPNTEAFF
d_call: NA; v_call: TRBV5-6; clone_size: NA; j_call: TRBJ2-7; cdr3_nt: TGTGCCAGCAGCTCTTCAGGAATGGGTCTCGACGAGCAGTACTTC; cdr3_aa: CASSSSGMGLDEQYF
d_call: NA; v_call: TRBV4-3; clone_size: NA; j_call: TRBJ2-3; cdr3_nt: TGCGCCAGCAGCCAAGGGGGCAGCGAGACAGATACGCAGTATTTT; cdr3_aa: CASSQGGSETDTQYF
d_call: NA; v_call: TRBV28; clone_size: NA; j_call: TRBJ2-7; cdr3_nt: TGTGCCAGCAACCCGACACCCTCCTACGAGCAGTACTTC; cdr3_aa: CASNPTPSYEQYF
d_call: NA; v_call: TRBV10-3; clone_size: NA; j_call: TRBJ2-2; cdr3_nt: TGTGCCATCAGTGAGTCTGGGGGCCGAACTGGCGGGGAGCTGTTTTTT; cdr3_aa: CAISESGGRTGGELFF
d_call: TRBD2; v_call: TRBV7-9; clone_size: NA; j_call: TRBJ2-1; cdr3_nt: TGTGCCAGCAGCTTAGGTCTAGCGGGAGATGGTGAGCAGTTCTTC; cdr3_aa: CASSLGLAGDGEQFF
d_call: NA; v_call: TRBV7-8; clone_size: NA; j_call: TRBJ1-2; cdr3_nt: TGTGCCAGCAGCTTAGATCCGGGGGCAAACTATGGCTACACCTTC; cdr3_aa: CASSLDPGANYGYTF
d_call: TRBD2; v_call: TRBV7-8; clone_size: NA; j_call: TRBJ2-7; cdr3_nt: TGTGCCAGCAGCTGGGGACTAGCGGCACCCTACGAGCAGTACTTC; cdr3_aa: CASSWGLAAPYEQYF
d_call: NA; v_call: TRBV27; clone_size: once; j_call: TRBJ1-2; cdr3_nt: TGTGCCAGCAGTTTTTTGGGGGGTGGCTACACCTTC; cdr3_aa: CASSFLGGGYTF
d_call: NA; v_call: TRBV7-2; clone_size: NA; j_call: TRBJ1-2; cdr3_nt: TGTGCCAGCAGCTTTGTGATGACCCAAATCGATGGCTACACCTTC; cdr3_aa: CASSFVMTQIDGYTF
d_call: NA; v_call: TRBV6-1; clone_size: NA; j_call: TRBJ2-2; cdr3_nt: TGTGCCAGCAGTGAACCGGCGGGGGCCACCGGGGAGCTGTTTTTT; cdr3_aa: CASSEPAGATGELFF